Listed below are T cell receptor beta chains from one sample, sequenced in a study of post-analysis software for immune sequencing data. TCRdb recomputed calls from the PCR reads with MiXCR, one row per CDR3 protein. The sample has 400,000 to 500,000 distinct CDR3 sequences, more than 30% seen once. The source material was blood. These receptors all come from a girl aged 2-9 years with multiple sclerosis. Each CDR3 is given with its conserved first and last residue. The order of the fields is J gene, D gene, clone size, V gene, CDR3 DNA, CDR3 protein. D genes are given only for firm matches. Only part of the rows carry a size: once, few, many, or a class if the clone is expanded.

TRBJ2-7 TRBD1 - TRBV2 TGTGCCAGCATCGGCCGGACAGGGACCTACGAGCAGTACTTC CASIGRTGTYEQYF
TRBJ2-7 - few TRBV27 TGTGCCAGCAGTTCGATCGGACAGAACTACGAGCAGTACTTC CASSSIGQNYEQYF
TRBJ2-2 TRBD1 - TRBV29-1 TGCAGCGCCGTGGGACAGGGAAACACCGGGGAGCTGTTTTTT CSAVGQGNTGELFF
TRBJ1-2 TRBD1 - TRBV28 TGTGCCAGCACCATCGGGAGGGGGCCTAACTATGGCTACACCTTC CASTIGRGPNYGYTF
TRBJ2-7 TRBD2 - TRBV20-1 TGCAGTGCTAGATCGTCCCTAGCGGCCTACGAGCAGTACTTC CSARSSLAAYEQYF
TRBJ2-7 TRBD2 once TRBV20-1 TGCAGTGCTAGAGATAGCGGGAGCTCCTACAATGAGCAGTACTTC CSARDSGSSYNEQYF
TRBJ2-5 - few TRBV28 TGTGCCAGCAGCTCACTTGGTCCGGGGGGGACAGGAGAGACCCAGTACTTC CASSSLGPGGTGETQYF
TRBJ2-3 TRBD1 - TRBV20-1 TGCAGTGACAGGGGACAGACAGATACGCAGTATTTT CSDRGQTDTQYF
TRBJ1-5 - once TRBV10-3 TGTGCCATCGGCGACGTCCCACCACCCAATCAGCCCCAGCATTTT CAIGDVPPPNQPQHF
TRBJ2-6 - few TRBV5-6 TGTGCCAGCAGCGCATCGTACTCTGGGGCCAACGTCCTGACTTTC CASSASYSGANVLTF
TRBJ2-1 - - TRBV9 TGTGCCAGCAGCCCAGGGGGACTTCCGCTGGTTGAGCAGTTCTTC CASSPGGLPLVEQFF
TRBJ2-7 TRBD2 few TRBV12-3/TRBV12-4 TGTGCCAGCAGTCCTAGGACTAGCGGGGGGTTAAATCCTTCGGGGGAGCAGTACTTC CASSPRTSGGLNPSGEQYF
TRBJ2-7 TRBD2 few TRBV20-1 TGCAGTGCTAGACCTATGGCCGGGACTAGCTACGAGCAGTACTTC CSARPMAGTSYEQYF
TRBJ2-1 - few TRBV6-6 TGTGCCAGCAGTCCTCTGGCGCGACGGTCTTGGAATGAGCAGTTCTTC CASSPLARRSWNEQFF
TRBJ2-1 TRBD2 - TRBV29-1 TGCAGCGTCAGCGGGGGGGACTACAATGAGCAGTTCTTC CSVSGGDYNEQFF
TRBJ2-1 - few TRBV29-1 TGCAGCGTTGACCATTTTGGAGGGGCTGGGTACAATGAGCAGTTCTTC CSVDHFGGAGYNEQFF
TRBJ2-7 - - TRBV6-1 TGTGCCAGCAGTGAGACCCCCGCATGGGGGCAGTACTTC CASSETPAWGQYF
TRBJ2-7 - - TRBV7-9 TGTGCCAGCAGCTTAGAGAGGAGCAGGAGCTCCTACGAGCAGTACTTC CASSLERSRSSYEQYF
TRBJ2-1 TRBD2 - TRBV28 TGTGCCAGCAGTTTGCTAGCGGATACAGAAGAGCAGTTCTTC CASSLLADTEEQFF
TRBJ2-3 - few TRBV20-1 TGCAGTGCCCCCATTTCGGGTTGGGGGGCAGATACGCAGTATTTT CSAPISGWGADTQYF
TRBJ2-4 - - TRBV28 TGTGCCAGCAGCCCACAATCCACAGGATTAGAGTACTTC CASSPQSTGLEYF
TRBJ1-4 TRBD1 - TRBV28 TGTGCCAGCAGTTCCCATCTCGACAGGGAGGATGAAAAACTGTTTTTT CASSSHLDREDEKLFF
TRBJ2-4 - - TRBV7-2 TGTGCCAGCAGCATATCCTACAGGGTTGAAAACATTCAGTACTTC CASSISYRVENIQYF
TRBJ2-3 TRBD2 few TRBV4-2 TGTGCCAGCAGCCAAGTGAGTCCGAGCGGGAGGGCCCTCACAGATACGCAGTATTTT CASSQVSPSGRALTDTQYF
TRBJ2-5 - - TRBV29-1 TGCAGCGTTGACAGGAGACAAGAGACCCAGTACTTC CSVDRRQETQYF
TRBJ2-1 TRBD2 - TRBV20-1 TGCAGTGCCAATCTTCGAGCGGGAGCCTACAATGAGCAGTTCTTC CSANLRAGAYNEQFF
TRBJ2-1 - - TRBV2 TGTGCCAGCAAAACTAGTACCTACAATGAGCAGTTCTTC CASKTSTYNEQFF
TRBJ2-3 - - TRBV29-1 TGCAGCGTGCAACAGGATATCACAGATACGCAGTATTTT CSVQQDITDTQYF
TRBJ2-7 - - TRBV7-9 TGTGCCAGCAGCTCTGAGGTTGGGGACGAGCAGTACTTC CASSSEVGDEQYF
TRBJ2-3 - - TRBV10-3 TGTGCCAGCCGTTCGGGGGGCAGGACAGATACGCAGTATTTT CASRSGGRTDTQYF
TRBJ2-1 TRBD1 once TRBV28 TGTGCCAGCAGTTCTCCGGGACAGCCCAATGAGCAGTTCTTC CASSSPGQPNEQFF
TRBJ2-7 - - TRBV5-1 TGCGCCAGCAGTTCGGTAGGGGGTCCTCCCTACGAGCAGTACTTC CASSSVGGPPYEQYF
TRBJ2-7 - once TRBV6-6 TGTGCCAGCAGCCTACTAGCCCACGAGCAGTACTTC CASSLLAHEQYF
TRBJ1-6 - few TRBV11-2 TGTGCCAGCAGCTTAGTCTGGCAGAAAAATTCACCCCTCCACTTT CASSLVWQKNSPLHF
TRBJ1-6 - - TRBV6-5 TGTGCCAGCAGTATGGACGGGAGGAATTCACCCCTCCACTTT CASSMDGRNSPLHF
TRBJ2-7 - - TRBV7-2 TGTGCCAGCAGCTTTGAGATATACGAGCAGTACTTC CASSFEIYEQYF
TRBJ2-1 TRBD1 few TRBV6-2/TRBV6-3 TGTGCCAGCAGTTACGAAGGGACAGGAAGTTCGTTGAGCTCCTACAATGAGCAGTTCTTC CASSYEGTGSSLSSYNEQFF
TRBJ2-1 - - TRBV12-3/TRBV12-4 TGTGCCAGCGGGGATAGTATATGGCCCTACAATGAGCAGTTCTTC CASGDSIWPYNEQFF
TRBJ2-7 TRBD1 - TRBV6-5 TGTGCCAGCAGTTACTCGGTCCGGCTGGGACAGTCCTACGAGCAGTACTTC CASSYSVRLGQSYEQYF
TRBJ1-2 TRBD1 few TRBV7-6 TGTGCCAGCAGCTTCCGGACAGGGAATCCCTCTAACTATGGCTACACCTTC CASSFRTGNPSNYGYTF
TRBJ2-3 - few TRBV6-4 TGTGCCAGCAGTGACGGAGATGGGCCAGATACGCAGTATTTT CASSDGDGPDTQYF
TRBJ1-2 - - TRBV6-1 TGTGCCAGCAGTGAACCTGACAGTGGTGGAGGGGACACCTTC CASSEPDSGGGDTF
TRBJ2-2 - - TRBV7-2 TGTGCCAGCAGCCAAGGCTGGGGCGTGTCGAACACCGGGGAGCTGTTTTTT CASSQGWGVSNTGELFF
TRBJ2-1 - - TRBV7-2 TGTGCCAGCTCTACTGAGCAGTTCTTC CASSTEQFF
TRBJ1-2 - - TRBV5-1 TGCGCCAGCAGCCAACTTGTGGGAGGCCCCGAGGCCGCCGGCTACACCTTC CASSQLVGGPEAAGYTF
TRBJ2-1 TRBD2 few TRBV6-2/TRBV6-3 TGTGCCAGCAGCCGCCGGCTAGCGGGAGACCAATACAATGAGCAGTTCTTC CASSRRLAGDQYNEQFF
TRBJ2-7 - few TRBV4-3 TGCGCCAGCAGCCAAGATTTCAGGGATTACGAGCAGTACTTC CASSQDFRDYEQYF
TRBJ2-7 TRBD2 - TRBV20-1 TGCAGTGCCACCGCCGGGACTAGCGGGCGCGAGCAGTACTTC CSATAGTSGREQYF
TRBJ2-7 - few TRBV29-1 TGCAGCGTTGGGGAGGACGGGAGCTCCTACGAGCAGTACTTC CSVGEDGSSYEQYF
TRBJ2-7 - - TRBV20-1 TGCAGTGCTAGATTGTTAGGGGACTACGAGCAGTACTTC CSARLLGDYEQYF